This passage covers 13 T cell receptor beta chains from one sample sequenced in a study of breast tumors, draining lymph nodes, adjacent tissues. TCRdb analysed the multiplex PCR reads with MiXCR anew, one entry per CDR3 protein. The sample yields 290,000 or so distinct CDR3 sequences, 30% to 35% seen once. Samples came from axillary lymph nodes draining the breast cancer. Specimen: axillary lymph node tissue. These receptors were obtained from a female donor with breast cancer. Some clones in this sample may be carry-over from other donors' samples.

This clonotype was seen repeatedly, ten times or more. This chain uses TRBV29-1 with TRBJ2-2; no definite D call. The V end was cut by 6 bases, the J end by 2 bases, with 7 bases between. CDR1 is SQVTM and CDR2 is ANQGSEA in the germline V gene. The CDR3 spans 12 residues. The CDR3, as DNA: TGCAGCGTAGCCACCAACACCGGGGAGCTGTTTTTT. Translation: CSVATNTGELFF.

This chain joins TRBV24-1 and TRBJ1-5, with D perhaps matching TRBD1 (6 bases). CDR3 length equals 15 residues. The V end was cut by 5 bases, the J end by 2 bases, with 12 bases between. Looked up from germline, CDR1 is KGHDR and CDR2 is SFDVKD. The CDR3 region is CATSATTGGNQPQHF. The CDR3 DNA is TGTGCCACCAGTGCCACGACAGGAGGCAATCAGCCCCAGCATTTT.

This clonotype has a handful of counts. The chain couples TRBV28 to TRBJ2-5; D remains ambiguous. Germline values: CDR1 MDHEN, CDR2 SYDVKM. The CDR3 contains 11 residues. V gave up 6 bases and J gave up 4 bases, with 6 bases separating them. CDR3 DNA: TGTGCCAGCAGGGTCAGAGAGACCCAGTACTTC. Its protein product is CASRVRETQYF.

This clonotype appeared a few times. The rearrangement uses TRBV30 and TRBJ2-5; 12 nucleotides match TRBD1. CDR1 and CDR2 (germline): GTSNPN, SVGIG (reference sequence). The ends lost 1 base at V and 5 bases at J; junction bases unmatched: 5. This CDR3 region has 15 residues. CDR3 sequence: CAWSAGTGGRETQYF. DNA of the CDR3: TGTGCCTGGAGTGCCGGGACAGGGGGCCGGGAGACCCAGTACTTC.

This clonotype has just a few counts. The chain couples TRBV9 to TRBJ1-1, with D possibly being TRBD1 (6 bases). CDR3 size: 15 residues. Trimming pared 4 bases from V and 5 bases from J, leaving 18 bases between. The germline V gene has CDR1 SGDLS and CDR2 YYNGEE. This CDR3 reads CASSPSGGGGTEAFF. The CDR3 nucleotides read TGTGCCAGCAGCCCCTCGGGGGGGGGCGGGACTGAAGCTTTCTTT. The variable domain in full, completed from reference TRBV9 and TRBJ1-1, reads DSGVTQTPKHLITATGQRVTLRCSPRSGDLSVYWYQQSLDQGLQFLIQYYNGEERAKGNILERFSAQQFPDLHSELNLSSLELGDSALYFCASSPSGGGGTEAFFGQGTRLTVV.

This sequence joins TRBV6-2 or TRBV6-3 and TRBJ2-3; 7 bases align to TRBD2. Germline-derived CDR1 and CDR2 are MNHEY and SVGEGT. V was clipped by 8 bases and J by 6 bases; unmatched bases: 14. The CDR3 is 15 amino acids. The chain's CDR3 is CASLYYGGSMDTQYF. For the CDR3, the DNA is TGTGCCAGCCTATACTATGGCGGGAGTATGGATACGCAGTATTTT.

The gene calls are TRBV7-9 and TRBJ1-1; no definite D call. This CDR3 comprises 15 residues. Trimming removed 4 bases at V and 5 bases at J, with 17 bases between. Germline V lookup: CDR1 SEHNR, CDR2 FQNEAQ (reference sequence). The CDR3 protein is CASSSVSAGWTEAFF. The DNA of the CDR3 is TGTGCCAGCAGCTCAGTGTCCGCGGGGTGGACTGAAGCTTTCTTT.

This clonotype was picked up a small number of times. The CDR3 sequence is CASSKNSRVDNQPQHF. CDR3 nucleotide sequence: TGTGCCAGCAGCAAAAACTCGAGGGTTGATAATCAGCCCCAGCATTTT. The chain uses TRBV6-1 and TRBJ1-5, with D unclear. The CDR3 length is 16 residues. Germline CDR1 reads MNHNS; CDR2 reads SASEGT. Trimming shortened V by 6 bases and J by 4 bases, and 19 bases separated the two germline ends.

At least ten counts were recorded for this clonotype. The chain joins TRBV7-6 to TRBJ2-5; TRBD2 matches at 15 bases. Germline V gene data show CDR1 as SGHVS and CDR2 as FNYEAQ. J lost 9 bases, V lost 5 bases, and 7 bases had no gene match. The CDR3 runs to 15 residues. Here the CDR3 reads CASSPTGLAGGAQYF. CDR3 in DNA: TGTGCCAGCAGCCCCACCGGACTAGCGGGGGGGGCCCAGTACTTC.

At least ten counts were recorded for this clonotype. This chain connects TRBV7-8 to TRBJ1-2; maybe TRBD1 (5 bases). Germline CDR1 reads SGHVS; CDR2 reads FQNEAQ. With 5 bases removed from V and 8 bases from J, the gap between germline ends came to 15 bases. This CDR3 is 13 amino acids long. CDR3 in amino acids: CASSPRGGWGYTF. CDR3 coding DNA: TGTGCCAGCAGCCCCCGTGGGGGGTGGGGCTACACCTTC.

Remarks on this clonotype: A single base separates this from a much larger clone, so it may be a read error. The chain employs TRBV5-1 and TRBJ2-7, with D perhaps matching TRBD2 (5 bases). Trimming stripped 3 bases from V and 10 bases from J, with 17 bases between. The CDR3 has 13 amino acids. Germline V gives CDR1 SGHRS, CDR2 YFSETQ. The CDR3 reads CASSSGVSGDQYF. The CDR3 region has the DNA TGCGCCAGCAGCTCCGGGGTTAGTGGCGACCAGTACTTC.

The table lists this clonotype with many counts. V gene TRBV20-1 combines with J gene TRBJ2-2; TRBD1 matches 7 bases. Losses at the gene ends were 1 base for V and 0 bases for J; bases not matched to a gene: 5. CDR1 is DFQATT and CDR2 is SNEGSKA in the germline V gene (reference sequence). This CDR3 is built from 16 residues. CDR3: CSARAAGQANTGELFF. The CDR3 DNA sequence: TGCAGTGCTAGAGCGGCAGGACAGGCGAACACCGGGGAGCTGTTTTTT.

This clonotype was counted at least ten times. The V and J genes are TRBV4-2 and TRBJ2-1; tentative D call: TRBD2 (7 bases). Trimming pared 4 bases from V and 8 bases from J, leaving 27 bases between. The CDR3 length is 18 residues. The germline V gene has CDR1 LGHNA and CDR2 YNFKEQ. CDR3 residues: CASSRSLGGSGIKDEQFF. The CDR3 bases are TGTGCCAGCAGCCGCTCGTTAGGGGGGAGCGGGATAAAGGATGAGCAGTTCTTC.